This T cell receptor (beta chain) was sequenced during a study of blood T cell repertoires in COVID-19. At the level of the study: Samples came from the United States, Italy and Spain, spanning acute and convalescent COVID-19. T cells, B-cell-depleted T cells, or PBMCs supplied cDNA or gDNA.

TCRdb's copy holds only in-frame clones and misses some; the assay was immunoSEQ multiplex PCR. Of some 100,000 clones in the sample, more than 65% are singletons; the top ten hold roughly 31%. The CDR3 sequence is 14 residues long. Trimming removed 1 base from V and 4 bases from J, with 14 bases in between. Germline V gives CDR1 SQVTM, CDR2 ANQGSEA. This rearrangement joins TRBV29-1 to TRBJ2-7, with D possibly TRBD1 on 5 matching bases. The clonotype comes from a man between 65 and 80 years old with active or convalescent COVID-19. The specimen was peripheral blood. The CDR3 reads CSVEGVETEYEQYF. In DNA, the CDR3 is TGCAGCGTTGAAGGGGTGGAGACAGAGTACGAGCAGTACTTC.